The rows below give T cell receptor beta chains drawn from one sample of a study of cytomegalovirus exposure and HLA in healthy donors. TCRdb keeps only in-frame clones here, not all; method: immunoSEQ multiplex PCR. The data contain around 150,000 clones, 65% to 85% of them singletons. Sequencing was performed on PBMCs. These receptors were taken from a woman aged 50 to 60 in good health and CMV-seropositive. CDR3s include the opening cysteine and the closing phenylalanine or tryptophan. Fields, in order: CDR3 protein, CDR3 DNA, clone size, J gene, V gene, D gene. A D gene is named only where the DNA matches it firmly. Clone size is stated in some rows and not others, as once, few, many or a class when expanded.

CDR3 protein: CASSKTTGEYSNQPQHF
CDR3 DNA: TGTGCCAGCAGCAAAACTACGGGGGAGTATAGCAATCAGCCCCAGCATTTT
clone size: .
J gene: TRBJ1-5
V gene: TRBV5-6
D gene: .

CDR3 protein: CASSLSGVEETQYF
CDR3 DNA: TGTGCCAGCAGCTTGAGCGGGGTCGAAGAGACCCAGTACTTC
clone size: .
J gene: TRBJ2-5
V gene: TRBV5-4
D gene: TRBD2

CDR3 protein: CASSFGSMTGESPLHF
CDR3 DNA: TGCGCCAGCAGCTTCGGAAGCATGACAGGGGAATCACCCCTCCACTTT
clone size: once
J gene: TRBJ1-6
V gene: TRBV5-1
D gene: TRBD1

CDR3 protein: CASSGQGGEQYF
CDR3 DNA: TGTGCCAGCTCTGGGCAGGGCGGAGAGCAGTACTTC
clone size: .
J gene: TRBJ2-7
V gene: TRBV18
D gene: .

CDR3 protein: CASSDGGGYNGYTF
CDR3 DNA: TGTGCCAGCAGTGATGGGGGAGGTTATAATGGCTACACCTTC
clone size: .
J gene: TRBJ1-2
V gene: TRBV6-1
D gene: .

CDR3 protein: CASSTTTGQGPYEQYF
CDR3 DNA: TGTGCCAGCTCAACTACAACGGGACAGGGGCCCTACGAGCAGTACTTC
clone size: .
J gene: TRBJ2-7
V gene: TRBV18
D gene: TRBD1

CDR3 protein: CASSLRTGDAYEQYF
CDR3 DNA: TGCGCCAGCAGCCTCCGGACAGGGGACGCCTACGAGCAGTACTTC
clone size: .
J gene: TRBJ2-7
V gene: TRBV5-1
D gene: TRBD1

CDR3 protein: CASSQPVDREVWHGYTF
CDR3 DNA: TGCGCCAGCAGCCAGCCTGTGGACAGGGAGGTTTGGCACGGCTACACCTTC
clone size: .
J gene: TRBJ1-2
V gene: TRBV4-1
D gene: TRBD1

CDR3 protein: CASSRAGTMDNYGYTF
CDR3 DNA: TGTGCCAGCAGCCGAGCCGGGACAATGGATAACTATGGCTACACCTTC
clone size: .
J gene: TRBJ1-2
V gene: TRBV4-2
D gene: .

CDR3 protein: CASRPGTGGAYGYTF
CDR3 DNA: TGTGCCAGTAGGCCCGGGACAGGGGGCGCCTATGGCTACACCTTC
clone size: .
J gene: TRBJ1-2
V gene: TRBV19
D gene: TRBD1

CDR3 protein: CASSPGAPPFSYNEQFF
CDR3 DNA: TGCGCCAGCAGCCCGGGAGCCCCCCCCTTTAGCTACAATGAGCAGTTCTTC
clone size: few
J gene: TRBJ2-1
V gene: TRBV4-1
D gene: .

CDR3 protein: CSSSLLGSLRRTEAFF
CDR3 DNA: TGTTCCAGCAGCTTACTTGGGTCGCTTCGGAGGACTGAAGCTTTCTTT
clone size: once
J gene: TRBJ1-1
V gene: TRBV7-9
D gene: .

CDR3 protein: CASIDPGAGNTIYF
CDR3 DNA: TGTGCCAGTATCGATCCAGGGGCTGGAAACACCATATATTTT
clone size: .
J gene: TRBJ1-3
V gene: TRBV19
D gene: .

CDR3 protein: CASSFGTASGNTIYF
CDR3 DNA: TGTGCCAGCAGCTTCGGGACAGCCTCTGGAAACACCATATATTTT
clone size: once
J gene: TRBJ1-3
V gene: TRBV11-2
D gene: TRBD1

CDR3 protein: CASSAERGSGELFF
CDR3 DNA: TGTGCCAGCAGTGCAGAGCGGGGGTCCGGGGAGCTGTTTTTT
clone size: .
J gene: TRBJ2-2
V gene: TRBV2
D gene: TRBD2

CDR3 protein: CASSLGRGELGEQFF
CDR3 DNA: TGTGCCAGCAGTTTAGGCAGGGGGGAGTTGGGTGAGCAGTTCTTC
clone size: .
J gene: TRBJ2-1
V gene: TRBV27
D gene: .

CDR3 protein: CASRPQGRASTEAFF
CDR3 DNA: TGTGCCAGCCGCCCCCAAGGCAGGGCGTCCACTGAAGCTTTCTTT
clone size: .
J gene: TRBJ1-1
V gene: TRBV27
D gene: .

CDR3 protein: CSAGRGSGELFF
CDR3 DNA: TGCAGCGCCGGGCGGGGGTCCGGGGAGCTGTTTTTT
clone size: .
J gene: TRBJ2-2
V gene: TRBV29-1
D gene: TRBD2

CDR3 protein: CASILDTEAFF
CDR3 DNA: TGTGCCAGCATACTAGACACTGAAGCTTTCTTT
clone size: .
J gene: TRBJ1-1
V gene: TRBV2
D gene: .

CDR3 protein: CAWSETSGVYNEQFF
CDR3 DNA: TGTGCCTGGAGCGAAACTAGCGGGGTATACAATGAGCAGTTCTTC
clone size: .
J gene: TRBJ2-1
V gene: TRBV30
D gene: TRBD2

CDR3 protein: CASSQLAGSPEQYF
CDR3 DNA: TGTGCCAGCAGCCAACTAGCGGGGTCCCCCGAGCAGTACTTC
clone size: .
J gene: TRBJ2-7
V gene: TRBV14
D gene: TRBD2

CDR3 protein: CASSGLNNEQFF
CDR3 DNA: TGTGCCAGCAGTGGGCTCAACAATGAGCAGTTCTTC
clone size: .
J gene: TRBJ2-1
V gene: TRBV2
D gene: .

CDR3 protein: CASSTNRAQNYGYTF
CDR3 DNA: TGTGCCAGCAGCACAAACAGGGCACAAAACTATGGCTACACCTTC
clone size: .
J gene: TRBJ1-2
V gene: TRBV7-8
D gene: .

CDR3 protein: CASREGQGAVRSTEAFF
CDR3 DNA: TGTGCCAGTAGGGAGGGACAGGGGGCAGTTAGGAGCACTGAAGCTTTCTTT
clone size: .
J gene: TRBJ1-1
V gene: TRBV19
D gene: TRBD1

CDR3 protein: CASSLGGPRNTIYF
CDR3 DNA: TGCGCCAGCAGCTTGGGGGGCCCAAGAAACACCATATATTTT
clone size: .
J gene: TRBJ1-3
V gene: TRBV5-1
D gene: .

CDR3 protein: CASSDTGVSYNEQFF
CDR3 DNA: TGTGCCAGCAGTGACACAGGGGTCTCCTACAATGAGCAGTTCTTC
clone size: .
J gene: TRBJ2-1
V gene: TRBV6-6
D gene: TRBD1

CDR3 protein: CAWSGPGDTQYF
CDR3 DNA: TGTGCCTGGAGCGGCCCAGGAGATACGCAGTATTTT
clone size: .
J gene: TRBJ2-3
V gene: TRBV30
D gene: .

CDR3 protein: CASSSLAGYNEQFF
CDR3 DNA: TGTGCCAGCAGTTCGTTAGCTGGCTACAATGAGCAGTTCTTC
clone size: .
J gene: TRBJ2-1
V gene: TRBV27
D gene: .

CDR3 protein: CASSYSRTGNQPQHF
CDR3 DNA: TGTGCCAGCAGTTACTCGCGTACGGGTAATCAGCCCCAGCATTTT
clone size: .
J gene: TRBJ1-5
V gene: TRBV6-5
D gene: .

CDR3 protein: CAWSLLRTDTQYF
CDR3 DNA: TGTGCCTGGAGCCTCCTCCGGACAGATACGCAGTATTTT
clone size: once
J gene: TRBJ2-3
V gene: TRBV30
D gene: .

CDR3 protein: CASSWISGGETQYF
CDR3 DNA: TGTGCCAGCAGCTGGATTAGCGGGGGAGAGACCCAGTACTTC
clone size: .
J gene: TRBJ2-5
V gene: TRBV5-6
D gene: TRBD2

CDR3 protein: CASSFSRNTEAFF
CDR3 DNA: TGTGCCAGCAGCTTTTCGCGGAACACTGAAGCTTTCTTT
clone size: few
J gene: TRBJ1-1
V gene: TRBV11-3
D gene: .

CDR3 protein: CASSIIGGAGELFF
CDR3 DNA: TGTGCCAGTAGTATCATCGGAGGGGCCGGGGAGCTGTTTTTT
clone size: once
J gene: TRBJ2-2
V gene: TRBV19
D gene: .

CDR3 protein: CASSQDGTGQRIRPPYEQYF
CDR3 DNA: TGCGCCAGCAGCCAAGATGGGACAGGACAGCGGATCAGGCCCCCCTACGAGCAGTACTTC
clone size: .
J gene: TRBJ2-7
V gene: TRBV4-1
D gene: TRBD1

CDR3 protein: CASSLTSSGANVLTF
CDR3 DNA: TGTGCCAGCAGCTTAACTAGCTCTGGGGCCAACGTCCTGACTTTC
clone size: .
J gene: TRBJ2-6
V gene: TRBV7-3
D gene: .

CDR3 protein: CASSAGLAGDTYEQYF
CDR3 DNA: TGTGCCAGTAGTGCCGGACTAGCGGGGGATACCTACGAGCAGTACTTC
clone size: few
J gene: TRBJ2-7
V gene: TRBV19
D gene: TRBD2

CDR3 protein: CASSQRQGLYNEQFF
CDR3 DNA: TGTGCCAGCAGTCAAAGACAGGGCTTATACAATGAGCAGTTCTTC
clone size: .
J gene: TRBJ2-1
V gene: TRBV6-5
D gene: TRBD1

CDR3 protein: CAIRAGVNQPQHF
CDR3 DNA: TGTGCCATCAGGGCAGGGGTCAATCAGCCCCAGCATTTT
clone size: .
J gene: TRBJ1-5
V gene: TRBV10-3
D gene: .

CDR3 protein: CASSLLTYNTEAFF
CDR3 DNA: TGTGCCAGCAGCCTACTGACATACAACACTGAAGCTTTCTTT
clone size: .
J gene: TRBJ1-1
V gene: TRBV14
D gene: .